The next 11 T cell receptor beta chains were all read from a single sample in a study of CD8+ T cells in alopecia areata. Reverse transcribed after extraction, RNA yielded cDNA as the sequencing template. Profiling relied on immunoSEQ multiplex PCR, and the TCRdb table lists in-frame clones only, not all of them. The data contain 220,000 or so clones, 50% to 65% of them singletons. The input for sequencing was CD4+ T cells sorted from blood, taken at week 0. Source of these receptors: a human donor with alopecia areata.

This chain links TRBV6-6 with TRBJ2-1, with 9 bases fitting TRBD2. Germline trimming cut 5 bases from V and 9 bases from J; bases unmatched to any gene: 5. CDR3 length: 13 amino acids. Germline loops: CDR1 MNHNY, CDR2 SVGAGI (reference sequence). The CDR3 loop reads CASSGGRAREQFF. The CDR3 nucleotides read TGTGCCAGCAGTGGCGGGAGGGCCCGTGAGCAGTTCTTC.

The chain links TRBV19 to TRBJ1-5; unclear D gene. Between the trimmed V and J ends, which lost 7 bases and 3 bases, there was a span of 7 bases. The CDR3 consists of 12 residues. Germline CDR1 LNHDA, CDR2 SQIVND (reference sequence). This CDR3 is CASNGYNQPQHF. The CDR3 region has the DNA TGTGCCAGTAACGGTTACAATCAGCCCCAGCATTTT.

This clone was seen only a few times. This chain uses TRBV6-5 with TRBJ2-7; TRBD2 is a possible D gene (5 bases). V lost 8 bases to trimming and J lost 7 bases, with 18 bases between them. The CDR3 has 13 residues. Germline V gene sequence: CDR1 MNHEY, CDR2 SVGAGI. The CDR3 here is CASGRTGTGEQYF. The DNA of the CDR3 is TGTGCCAGCGGGCGGACTGGCACGGGGGAGCAGTACTTC.

This clone was observed once. The CDR3 reads CASTSGEEQFF. The CDR3 DNA follows: TGTGCCAGCACCTCAGGGGAAGAGCAGTTCTTC. The V gene is TRBV7-9, the J gene TRBJ2-1; D perhaps matches TRBD1 (6 bases). The V and J ends lost 7 bases and 10 bases respectively, with 11 bases between them. The CDR3 totals 11 residues. Germline values: CDR1 SEHNR, CDR2 FQNEAQ (reference sequence).

The CDR3 here is CAGTPAGTSGGASSYNEQFF. The CDR3 nucleotides read TGTGCCGGGACCCCAGCCGGGACTAGCGGGGGGGCAAGCTCCTACAATGAGCAGTTCTTC. The chain joins TRBV30 to TRBJ2-1; 16 bases map to TRBD2. Germline V CDR1 and CDR2: GTSNPN, SVGIG (reference sequence). The CDR3 runs to 20 residues. The J segment lost 0 bases and the V segment lost 8 bases, leaving 16 bases of the junction unmatched.

This clone occurred a few times. Its ends do not fully match the called genes, so a read error is possible. This chain links TRBV29-1 with TRBJ1-2; D may be TRBD1 (6 bases). CDR3 length: 11 amino acids. Germline V lookup: CDR1 SQVTM, CDR2 ANQGSEA. The CDR3 DNA reads as TGCAGCGTTGTACAGGGTTATCGGTGGGCCTTC. It is translated as CSVVQGYRWAF. Using reference TRBV29-1 and TRBJ1-2 for the parts outside the CDR3, the full variable domain is SAVISQKPSRDICQRGTSLTIQCQVDSQVTMMFWYRQQPGQSLTLIATANQGSEATYESGFVIDKFPISRPNLTFSTLTVSNMSPEDSSIYLCSVVQGYRWAFGSGTRLTVV.

This sequence joins TRBV7-2 and TRBJ1-5; D possibly corresponds to TRBD1 (6 bases). This CDR3 is 16 amino acids long. In germline, CDR1 is SGHTA, CDR2 FQGNSA. V lost 5 bases and J 0 bases, leaving 14 bases between the germline ends. DNA of the CDR3: TGTGCCAGCAGCCCTGGGACAAGGAATAGCAATCAGCCCCAGCATTTT. It codes for CASSPGTRNSNQPQHF.

This clone was detected a few times. The chain carries TRBV2 and TRBJ1-1; D is undetermined. The CDR3 contains 14 residues. Trimming shortened V by 10 bases and J by 4 bases, and 19 bases separated the two germline ends. Germline V CDR1 and CDR2: SNHLY, FYNNEI. CDR3 in amino acids: CATSRELSGTEAFF. CDR3 nucleotide sequence: TGTGCCACCTCGAGGGAGTTATCTGGCACTGAAGCTTTCTTT.

The chain employs TRBV29-1 and TRBJ2-5; 8 bases fit TRBD2. V shed 5 bases and J 5 bases; nucleotides not matched to a gene: 7. The CDR3 consists of 13 residues. In germline, CDR1 is SQVTM, CDR2 ANQGSEA. The CDR3 reads CSVRGLAGETQYF. CDR3 in DNA: TGCAGCGTTCGAGGCTTAGCGGGGGAGACCCAGTACTTC.

J is TRBJ1-2 and V is TRBV30, with 10 bases matching TRBD1. Germline trimming cut 7 bases from V and 2 bases from J; bases unmatched to any gene: 10. The germline gives CDR1 GTSNPN, CDR2 SVGIG (reference sequence). The CDR3 contains 15 residues. The DNA of the CDR3 is TGTGCCTTGAAACGAGGGACAGGGGAAAACTATGGCTACACCTTC. Amino acids: CALKRGTGENYGYTF.

V gene TRBV5-6 combines with J gene TRBJ2-7; no definite D call. The CDR3 contains 13 residues. Germline V gene data show CDR1 as SGHDT and CDR2 as YYEEEE. V lost 5 bases, J lost 0 bases, and 9 bases lay in between. The CDR3 DNA is TGTGCCAGCAGTTCCCCCCCCTCCTACGAGCAGTACTTC. Its translation: CASSSPPSYEQYF.